This is a list of T cell receptor beta chains from one sample in a study of blood T cell repertoires in COVID-19. The data were produced by immunoSEQ multiplex PCR, yet TCRdb's version contains in-frame clones alone and is incomplete. The table shows approximately 150,000 clones, with more than 85% occurring only once. Sequenced material: PBMCs or T cells enriched from blood (not recorded which). The receptor source for this set is a human donor with acute COVID-19. The donor label of this sample is uncertain. Both conserved end residues are part of each CDR3. D genes are given only for firm matches. Not every row has a clone size; where given, it reads once, few, many or a size class.

d_gene	v_gene	abundance	j_gene	CDR3nt	CDR3aa
-	TRBV7-2	-	TRBJ1-2	TGTGCCAGCAGCTCCAACAGGGTTGCTGGCTACACCTTC	CASSSNRVAGYTF
TRBD1	TRBV2	-	TRBJ1-5	TGTGCCAGCAGTGCTTGGACAGGGAGCAATCAGCCCCAGCATTTT	CASSAWTGSNQPQHF
-	TRBV3-1/TRBV3-2	-	TRBJ2-7	TGTGCCAGCAGCCCTCTCAGGGAAAGGAACGAGCAGTACTTC	CASSPLRERNEQYF
-	TRBV19	-	TRBJ1-2	TGTGCCAGTAACCCCACAGGAGGGCTTGGCCATGGCTACACCTTC	CASNPTGGLGHGYTF
-	TRBV24-1	-	TRBJ2-3	TGTGCCACCAGTGATACGGGGGTCCTAAGCACAGATACGCAGTATTTT	CATSDTGVLSTDTQYF
-	TRBV10-2	-	TRBJ2-7	TGCGCCAGCAGTGTAGTTACAGACTACGAGCAGTACTTC	CASSVVTDYEQYF
TRBD1	TRBV4-1	-	TRBJ2-3	TGCGCCAGCAGCCCGCCAATTTCCCGGGACAGCAGCACAGATACGCAGTATTTT	CASSPPISRDSSTDTQYF
-	TRBV4-1	-	TRBJ2-3	TGCGCCAGCAGCCAAGATCGGGTGGGAGATACGCAGTATTTT	CASSQDRVGDTQYF
-	TRBV10-1	few	TRBJ1-1	TGCGCCAGCAGTGACTTACGGGGGGCCGGCACTGAAGCTTTCTTT	CASSDLRGAGTEAFF
-	TRBV6-1	once	TRBJ1-2	TGTGCCAGCAGTGAAGCGCGGGGGGCGGGGTCATCCTATGGCTACACCTTC	CASSEARGAGSSYGYTF
-	TRBV6-4	-	TRBJ1-2	TGTGCCAGCAGGCGGACAGTTTTAGGAGGCTACACCTTC	CASRRTVLGGYTF
TRBD2	TRBV4-1	-	TRBJ2-1	TGCGCCAGCAGCCGATCTAGCGGGGGGGCCGATGAGCAGTTCTTC	CASSRSSGGADEQFF
-	TRBV28	-	TRBJ1-1	TGTGCCAGCAGTTTCAGGGTCTCGAACACTGAAGCTTTCTTT	CASSFRVSNTEAFF
-	TRBV30	-	TRBJ2-1	TGTGCCTGGAGTGTACGTCTAGCCTACAATGAGCAGTTCTTC	CAWSVRLAYNEQFF
TRBD2	TRBV24-1	-	TRBJ2-5	TGTGCCACCGGGGAGGGGTTCGAGGACCAAGAGACCCAGTACTTC	CATGEGFEDQETQYF
-	TRBV19	-	TRBJ1-3	TGTGCCAGCCAGGTATCTGGAAACACCATATATTTT	CASQVSGNTIYF
-	TRBV5-6	-	TRBJ2-1	TGTGCCAGCAGTCGCGTGCATGAGCAGTTCTTC	CASSRVHEQFF
-	TRBV7-9	-	TRBJ1-1	TGTGCCAGCAGCTTAGGGCAGGGATACACTGAAGCTTTCTTT	CASSLGQGYTEAFF
-	TRBV19	-	TRBJ1-1	TGTGCCACCGGGGAGGGGGTTGAAGCTTTCTTT	CATGEGVEAFF
-	TRBV25-1	-	TRBJ1-3	TGTGCCAGCAGTGAACGGGATCCATCTCTTGGAAACACCATATATTTT	CASSERDPSLGNTIYF
TRBD2	TRBV5-1	once	TRBJ2-1	TGCGCCAGCAGCTTGGCTAGCGGGGGGTATAATGAGCAGTTCTTC	CASSLASGGYNEQFF
TRBD2	TRBV7-6	-	TRBJ2-1	TGTGCCAGCAGCTTAGCGGCGGGGGGCTACAATGAGCAGTTCTTC	CASSLAAGGYNEQFF
-	TRBV27	-	TRBJ1-6	TGTGCCAGCAGTTTTACGCAGGGGTCCTATAATTCACCCCTCCACTTT	CASSFTQGSYNSPLHF
TRBD1	TRBV30	-	TRBJ2-5	TGTGCCTGGAGCCGGGACAGGGGTGGGTCCCCCGAAGAGACCCAGTACTTC	CAWSRDRGGSPEETQYF
-	TRBV11-1	-	TRBJ1-1	TGTGCCAGCAGCTTAGCGCGGCGGGGAATGAACACTGAAGCTTTCTTT	CASSLARRGMNTEAFF
-	TRBV21-1	-	TRBJ1-1	TGTGCCAGCAGCAAAGGGGGGGTCGGTGAAGCTTTCTTT	CASSKGGVGEAFF
TRBD1	TRBV19	-	TRBJ2-1	TGTGCCAGTAGTATCACAGGGGGAAATGAGCAGTTCTTC	CASSITGGNEQFF
TRBD1	TRBV6-5	-	TRBJ2-5	TGTGCCAGCAGCCGTCGGACAGGGGACCAAGAGACCCAGTACTTC	CASSRRTGDQETQYF
-	TRBV7-2	-	TRBJ2-3	TGTGCCAGCAGCTTAGTGGGGGGGCTGGCAGATACGCAGTATTTT	CASSLVGGLADTQYF
TRBD1	TRBV11-2	-	TRBJ2-7	TGTGCCAGCAGCGCGACAGGGGGCGTCTTCGACGAGCAGTACTTC	CASSATGGVFDEQYF
TRBD1	TRBV7-9	-	TRBJ1-1	TGTGCCAGCAGCGAGTCAGGGGGCCGGGCTGAAGCTTTCTTT	CASSESGGRAEAFF
TRBD2	TRBV7-3	-	TRBJ2-1	TGTGCCAGCAGCTTAACTTCCAGCGGGGGGGCCGGAGAGCAGTTCTTC	CASSLTSSGGAGEQFF
-	TRBV5-4	-	TRBJ1-1	TGTGCCAGCAGCCGCGCAGGGGTTCGGAACACTGAAGCTTTCTTT	CASSRAGVRNTEAFF
TRBD2	TRBV4-2	-	TRBJ2-5	TGTGCCAGCAGCCAAGCCCAAGGCCGGGGGGGCCTCGGAGAGACCCAGTACTTC	CASSQAQGRGGLGETQYF